Listed here are 18 T cell receptor beta chains from one sample, sequenced in a study of OX40 agonist ivuxolimab in advanced cancers. Profiled with immunoSEQ multiplex PCR; TCRdb holds only in-frame clones, not every one. The sample lists some 70,000 clones, approximately 82% occurring once. This material consisted of CD4+ or CD8+ T cells sorted from blood, taken in a trial of the OX40 agonist ivuxolimab. These receptors were taken from an adult with an advanced solid tumor such as melanoma, head and neck, liver or kidney cancer.

This chain joins TRBV5-6 and TRBJ2-2; 9 nucleotides align to TRBD1. This CDR3 is built from 19 residues. V shed 2 bases, J shed 5 bases, and the junction held 16 bases outside the gene matches. Germline CDR1 reads SGHDT; CDR2 reads YYEEEE. CDR3 in DNA: TGTGCCAGCAGCTTAACAATCGGACAGGGGCGTGGTAGGACCGGGGAGCTGTTTTTT. This translates into CASSLTIGQGRGRTGELFF.

The V gene is TRBV23-1, the J gene TRBJ2-5; a possible D gene is TRBD1 (6 bases). TRBV23-1 has ORF status, its function being uncertain. The V and J ends lost 6 bases and 1 base respectively, with 18 bases between them. The CDR3 totals 16 residues. The CDR3 region is CASSLTPDSIQETQYF. CDR3 nucleotide sequence: TGCGCCAGCAGCCTTACCCCGGACAGCATCCAAGAGACCCAGTACTTC.

This clone was seen only a few times. V and J are TRBV18 and TRBJ1-4; a weak D match, TRBD1 (5 bases). CDR1 is KGHSH and CDR2 is LQKENI in the germline V gene. Between the trimmed V and J ends, which lost 0 bases and 8 bases, there was a span of 13 bases. The length of the CDR3 is 15 residues. The CDR3 coding sequence is TGTGCCAGCTCACCACCTATGGGGCATGGAGAAAAACTGTTTTTT. This translates into CASSPPMGHGEKLFF.

J is TRBJ2-7 and V is TRBV7-2; D is ambiguous. The germline V gene encodes CDR1 SGHTA and CDR2 FQGNSA. The CDR3 sequence is 14 residues long. The ends were cut back, 3 bases at V and 2 bases at J, with 11 bases in the middle. The CDR3 DNA follows: TGTGCCAGCAGCTTTAGTCCAGGAACCTACGAGCAGTACTTC. It translates to CASSFSPGTYEQYF.

The chain links TRBV7-8 to TRBJ2-5; 15 positions agree with TRBD2. Losses at the gene ends were 0 bases for V and 7 bases for J; bases not matched to a gene: 6. The germline gives CDR1 SGHVS, CDR2 FQNEAQ. CDR3 size: 17 residues. As DNA, the CDR3 is TGTGCCAGCAGCTTAGCGACTGGGACTAGCGGGGGGAGGACCCAGTACTTC. Translated, it gives CASSLATGTSGGRTQYF.

The rearrangement uses TRBV6-6 and TRBJ1-4; TRBD1 might be the D (5 bases). Germline CDR1 reads MNHNY; CDR2 reads SVGAGI (reference sequence). Trimming cost V 0 bases and J 8 bases, with 16 bases left between them. The CDR3 runs 16 residues. CDR3 region: CASSYSSSGWGEKLFF. In nucleotides, the CDR3 is TGTGCCAGCAGTTACTCGAGTAGTGGTTGGGGGGAAAAACTGTTTTTT.

In the case of this clone: The junction shows a germline mismatch at one end, possibly a read error. V usage is TRBV7-1 and J usage is TRBJ1-2; D might be TRBD1 (6 bases). TRBV7-1 is assigned to the ORF class and has an uncertain function. The CDR3 runs to 13 residues. CDR3 DNA sequence: TGTGCCAGCAACTCAGGGGTGGTTGGAGGCTACACCTTC. This codes for CASNSGVVGGYTF.

This rearrangement joins TRBV7-9 to TRBJ1-5; 7 positions agree with TRBD1. There are 14 residues in the CDR3. Germline CDR1 and CDR2: SEHNR and FQNEAQ (reference sequence). With 1 base clipped from V and 7 bases from J, the junction kept 4 bases outside the gene matches. The CDR3 DNA sequence: TGTGCCAGCAGCTTAGGACAGGGCGGGCAGCCCCAGCATTTT. Translated, it gives CASSLGQGGQPQHF.

The chain is built from TRBV6-1 and TRBJ1-1; 8 bases map to TRBD1. The V gene end was trimmed by 4 bases and the J gene end by 4 bases; junction bases not matched to a gene: 8. Per germline, CDR1 MNHNS and CDR2 SASEGT. The CDR3 loop spans 15 amino acids. The CDR3 sequence: CASSGQGLRGTEAFF. CDR3 coding DNA: TGTGCCAGCAGTGGACAGGGGTTAAGGGGCACTGAAGCTTTCTTT.

The gene calls are TRBV19 and TRBJ2-5; TRBD1 is a possible D gene (6 bases). This CDR3 comprises 17 residues. CDR1 is LNHDA, CDR2 SQIVND, per germline (reference sequence). V shed 1 base and J shed 3 bases, with 18 bases lying between them. The CDR3 loop is CASSIGNQGMGKETQYF. The CDR3, as DNA: TGTGCCAGTAGTATAGGAAATCAGGGGATGGGAAAAGAGACCCAGTACTTC.

The chain combines TRBV29-1 with TRBJ2-5, with TRBD1 identical over 8 bases. The V segment lost 7 bases and the J segment 4 bases; nucleotides outside the gene matches: 11. CDR1 is SQVTM and CDR2 is ANQGSEA in the germline V gene. The CDR3 is 14 amino acids. The CDR3 bases are TGCAGCGAGCGGACAGGGAGCCTCGGAGAGACCCAGTACTTC. Amino acids: CSERTGSLGETQYF.

The rearrangement uses TRBV5-1 and TRBJ2-7, with a possible D match to TRBD2 (6 bases). V dropped 4 bases and J dropped 5 bases, with 13 bases sitting between them. Germline assignment: CDR1 SGHRS and CDR2 YFSETQ. The length of the CDR3 is 13 residues. CDR3 bases: TGCGCCAGCAGCCTCGATGCGGGGCACGAGCAGTACTTC. Its protein is CASSLDAGHEQYF. Together with reference TRBV5-1 and TRBJ2-7, the CDR3 gives the full variable domain: KAGVTQTPRYLIKTRGQQVTLSCSPISGHRSVSWYQQTPGQGLQFLFEYFSETQRNKGNFPGRFSGRQFSNSRSEMNVSTLELGDSALYLCASSLDAGHEQYFGPGTRLTVT.

V usage is TRBV11-2 and J usage is TRBJ1-1, with D possibly being TRBD1 (5 bases). Germline-derived CDR1 and CDR2 are SGHAT and FQNNGV. Trimming took 4 bases from V and 5 from J, leaving 14 bases between them. CDR3 length: 14 residues. The CDR3 bases are TGTGCCAGCAGCTCCATAAATCGGGGGACTGAAGCTTTCTTT. Translating gives CASSSINRGTEAFF.

The genes are TRBV10-3 and TRBJ1-1; TRBD1 matches at 10 bases. CDR3 length: 15 amino acids. The ends lost 5 bases at V and 4 bases at J; junction bases unmatched: 7. Germline V gene lookup returns CDR1 ENHRY and CDR2 SYGVKD. CDR3 DNA: TGTGCCATCAGTAAGCTCGGACAGGGGGTCACTGAAGCTTTCTTT. This sequence encodes CAISKLGQGVTEAFF.

Concerning this clone itself: In the same sample, other DNA sequences code for this CDR3. This chain connects TRBV6-1 to TRBJ1-5, with 7 bases matching TRBD1. With 5 bases clipped from V and 4 bases from J, the junction kept 2 bases outside the gene matches. Germline assignment: CDR1 MNHNS and CDR2 SASEGT. The CDR3 contains 13 residues. This CDR3 is CASSRDSNQPQHF. DNA for the CDR3: TGTGCCAGCAGTCGGGACAGTAATCAGCCCCAGCATTTT.

This chain connects TRBV11-2 to TRBJ1-3; the D gene is possibly TRBD1 (6 bases). This CDR3 is built from 14 residues. Trimming took 3 bases from V and 0 from J, leaving 6 bases between them. Germline CDR1 SGHAT, CDR2 FQNNGV. DNA of the CDR3: TGTGCCAGCAGCTTGGGACACTCTGGAAACACCATATATTTT. It encodes CASSLGHSGNTIYF.

The rearrangement joins TRBV11-2 to TRBJ1-1; D call uncertain. The CDR3 extends over 14 amino acids. The germline V gene has CDR1 SGHAT and CDR2 FQNNGV. Trimming left V 2 bases short and J 1 base short, with 8 bases between. The CDR3 reads CASSLNFPNTEAFF. CDR3 sequence (DNA): TGTGCCAGCAGCTTAAATTTTCCGAACACTGAAGCTTTCTTT. The full variable domain, rest sourced from reference TRBV11-2 and TRBJ1-1, is EAGVAQSPRYKIIEKRQSVAFWCNPISGHATLYWYQQILGQGPKLLIQFQNNGVVDDSQLPKDRFSAERLKGVDSTLKIQPAKLEDSAVYLCASSLNFPNTEAFFGQGTRLTVV.

About this clone itself: This is likely a read error, given that the CDR3 carries no conserved phenylalanine or tryptophan at its end. The DNA is left out, because the CDR3 cannot be placed on it with certainty; the CDR3 is given as TCRdb lists it. The chain has TRBV20-1 and TRBJ2-3; TRBD2 is taken as the D call from the table, unchecked against the DNA. The CDR3 is 11 residues long, ends included. Per the germline V gene, CDR1 is DFQATT and CDR2 is SNEGSKA (reference sequence). CDR3 sequence: CSAYAGGARSI.